This entry lists 28 T cell receptor beta chains sequenced from one sample in a study of blood T cell repertoires in COVID-19. Method: immunoSEQ multiplex PCR; TCRdb's copy keeps in-frame clones and lacks some. The sample contains 250,000 or so clones, approximately 86% of which appear only once. The sample was peripheral blood. These receptor sequences come from a woman aged 55-69 years with COVID-19, enrolled during active disease.

V and J are TRBV6-2 or TRBV6-3 and TRBJ2-4, with 13 bases identical to TRBD2. V was clipped by 6 bases and J by 9 bases; unmatched bases: 2. The length of the CDR3 is 13 residues. Germline CDR1 reads MNHEY; CDR2 reads SVGEGT. Here the CDR3 reads CASSRTSGSIQYF. CDR3 bases: TGTGCCAGCAGCCGGACTAGCGGGAGCATTCAGTACTTC.

The CDR3 DNA sequence: TGCAGCGTTGGTTTTAGCTCCTACGAGCAGTACTTC. Translated: CSVGFSSYEQYF. The V call is TRBV29-1, the J call TRBJ2-7; no firm D call. The germline V gene has CDR1 SQVTM and CDR2 ANQGSEA. The CDR3 covers 12 residues. V lost 4 bases, J lost 0 bases, and 7 bases lay in between.

The rearrangement uses TRBV5-1 and TRBJ2-5; D might be TRBD2 (6 bases). Germline V gene data show CDR1 as SGHRS and CDR2 as YFSETQ. V lost 1 base and J 5 bases, leaving 9 bases between the germline ends. The length of the CDR3 is 13 residues. The CDR3 spells CASSLLGRETQYF. The DNA for the CDR3 is TGCGCCAGCAGCTTGCTGGGGAGGGAGACCCAGTACTTC.

The chain joins TRBV5-1 to TRBJ2-7; 11 bases fit TRBD2. Germline V gene data show CDR1 as SGHRS and CDR2 as YFSETQ. The CDR3 extends over 17 amino acids. V lost 4 bases, J lost 0 bases, and 9 bases stayed unmatched. In nucleotides, the CDR3 is TGCGCCAGCAGCAACCCCCCCGGGACTAGCGGCTCCTACGAGCAGTACTTC. As protein: CASSNPPGTSGSYEQYF.

The chain joins TRBV19 to TRBJ2-1; 10 positions agree with TRBD2. This CDR3 is 16 amino acids long. Germline V lookup: CDR1 LNHDA, CDR2 SQIVND (reference sequence). V was pared by 0 bases and J by 4 bases, with 3 bases of the junction left unmatched. DNA of the CDR3: TGTGCCAGTAGTATAGAGGGACTAGCGTCTTACAATGAGCAGTTCTTC. As protein: CASSIEGLASYNEQFF. The whole variable domain, filled in from reference TRBV19 and TRBJ2-1, reads DGGITQSPKYLFRKEGQNVTLSCEQNLNHDAMYWYRQDPGQGLRLIYYSQIVNDFQKGDIAEGYSVSREKKESFPLTVTSAQKNPTAFYLCASSIEGLASYNEQFFGPGTRLTVL.

CDR3 bases: TGTGCCAGCATTCGGGAGGCATCGCGTTCACCCCTCCACTTT. Its protein product is CASIREASRSPLHF. The chain recombines TRBV28 with TRBJ1-6; no clear D gene. Germline V gene data show CDR1 as MDHEN and CDR2 as SYDVKM. The CDR3 sequence is 14 residues long. Trimming took 7 bases from V and 9 from J, leaving 16 bases between them.

The chain combines TRBV6-5 with TRBJ1-5, with D possibly TRBD1 on 6 matching bases. The CDR3 is 13 residues long. Germline CDR1 reads MNHEY; CDR2 reads SVGAGI. Trimming pared 5 bases from V and 2 bases from J, leaving 7 bases between. The CDR3 loop is CASSNRGNQPQHF. The CDR3 bases are TGTGCCAGCAGTAACAGGGGCAATCAGCCCCAGCATTTT.

The J gene is TRBJ2-7, the V gene TRBV5-1; TRBD1 matches at 7 bases. The CDR3 totals 16 residues. Trimming at V came to 1 base and at J to 7 bases, leaving 14 bases not matched to a gene. Germline CDR1 and CDR2: SGHRS and YFSETQ. Here the CDR3 reads CASSLTIWTGLEEQYF. The DNA for the CDR3 is TGCGCCAGCAGCTTGACTATATGGACAGGCCTAGAGGAGCAGTACTTC.

The chain links TRBV10-3 to TRBJ2-1, with 13 bases fitting TRBD2. Trimming removed 7 bases from V and 8 bases from J; junction bases left unmatched: 8. Germline loops: CDR1 ENHRY, CDR2 SYGVKD. CDR3 size: 15 residues. The CDR3 is CAIKPGLAGVDEQFF. The CDR3 region has the DNA TGTGCCATCAAACCCGGACTAGCGGGAGTAGATGAGCAGTTCTTC.

The rearrangement links TRBV13 to TRBJ2-1; TRBD2 agrees at 9 bases. V lost 4 bases, J lost 4 bases, and 14 bases stayed unmatched. Germline CDR1 reads PRHDT; CDR2 reads FYEKMQ (reference sequence). The CDR3 is made up of 18 amino acids. The CDR3 here is CASSSSGAGGPNYNEQFF. CDR3 coding DNA: TGTGCCAGCAGCTCCTCTGGGGCGGGAGGGCCGAATTACAATGAGCAGTTCTTC.

The chain recombines TRBV3-1 (or the pseudogene TRBV3-2) with TRBJ1-1; 8 bases fit TRBD1. With 0 bases clipped from V and 6 bases from J, the junction kept 6 bases outside the gene matches. From germline, CDR1 is LGHDT and CDR2 YNNKEL (reference sequence). The length of the CDR3 is 15 residues. CDR3 sequence: CASSQDSTGAAEAFF. CDR3 in DNA: TGTGCCAGCAGCCAAGACTCGACAGGGGCCGCTGAAGCTTTCTTT.

The chain employs TRBV30 and TRBJ1-1; TRBD1 matches 9 bases. The CDR3 is made up of 13 amino acids. From germline, CDR1 is GTSNPN and CDR2 SVGIG (reference sequence). The V segment lost 0 bases and the J segment 11 bases; nucleotides outside the gene matches: 7. CDR3 coding DNA: TGTGCCTGGAGTGTACGACAGGGGGGGACCGCTTTCTTT. The encoded protein is CAWSVRQGGTAFF.

This chain links TRBV6-2 or TRBV6-3 with TRBJ2-7, with a possible D match to TRBD2 (5 bases). Germline CDR1 reads MNHEY; CDR2 reads SVGEGT. The CDR3 sequence is 13 residues long. The germline V and J ends were trimmed by 2 bases and 3 bases, with 8 bases remaining between them. The CDR3 spells CASSYGRDYEQYF. The CDR3 nucleotides are TGTGCCAGCAGTTACGGGAGAGACTACGAGCAGTACTTC.

The DNA for the CDR3 is TGTGCCAGCAGCTTAACCCCCCTAGTTGCGGGAGGGCCCCCCAATGAGCAGTTCTTC. Translation: CASSLTPLVAGGPPNEQFF. The V and J genes are TRBV7-3 and TRBJ2-1, with 9 nucleotides matching TRBD2. The V and J ends lost 0 bases and 6 bases, in that order; junction bases with no gene match: 15. The CDR3 covers 19 residues. Germline V lookup: CDR1 SGHTA, CDR2 FQGTGA.

The chain combines TRBV27 with TRBJ1-6, with 7 bases identical to TRBD1. The CDR3 covers 16 residues. From germline, CDR1 is MNHEY and CDR2 SMNVEV (reference sequence). The ends lost 5 bases at V and 6 bases at J; junction bases unmatched: 10. The CDR3 bases are TGTGCCAGCAGTCCCCTCCAGGACAGGATTAATTCACCCCTCCACTTT. It translates to CASSPLQDRINSPLHF.

The chain recombines TRBV24-1 with TRBJ2-1; 7 bases map to TRBD2. V was pared by 6 bases and J by 9 bases, with 13 bases of the junction left unmatched. Per germline, CDR1 KGHDR and CDR2 SFDVKD. The CDR3 contains 15 residues. CDR3 sequence: CATSSAGAQLGEQFF. The CDR3, as DNA: TGTGCCACCAGTAGCGCGGGAGCCCAATTGGGTGAGCAGTTCTTC.

V gene TRBV5-4 combines with J gene TRBJ1-1, with 8 bases that match TRBD1. Trimming cost V 6 bases and J 2 bases; bases outside gene matches: 3. Germline assignment: CDR1 SGHNT and CDR2 YYREEE (reference sequence). This CDR3 spans 13 amino acids. DNA of the CDR3: TGTGCCAGCACGACAGGGGTAAACACTGAAGCTTTCTTT. It specifies CASTTGVNTEAFF. The entire variable domain, with the rest obtained from reference TRBV5-4 and TRBJ1-1, is as follows: ETGVTQSPTHLIKTRGQQVTLRCSSQSGHNTVSWYQQALGQGPQFIFQYYREEENGRGNFPPRFSGLQFPNYSSELNVNALELDDSALYLCASTTGVNTEAFFGQGTRLTVV.

This chain links TRBV18 with TRBJ2-7, with 7 bases matching TRBD1. Germline V lookup: CDR1 KGHSH, CDR2 LQKENI. After removal of 6 bases from V and 2 bases from J, the junction contained 10 bases not matched to a gene. The CDR3 extends over 15 amino acids. The CDR3 reads CASSLTGVDPYEQYF. CDR3 nucleotides: TGTGCCAGCTCTCTAACAGGGGTTGACCCCTACGAGCAGTACTTC.

The chain uses TRBV28 and TRBJ1-4; D uncertain. V lost 3 bases and J lost 5, with 10 bases in between. Germline-derived CDR1 and CDR2 are MDHEN and SYDVKM. The CDR3 sequence is 14 residues long. CDR3 nucleotide sequence: TGTGCCAGCAGTTTCCCGGGATGGAATGAAAAACTGTTTTTT. Translation gives CASSFPGWNEKLFF.

This clone was observed a handful of times. The chain recombines TRBV30 with TRBJ2-7, with 9 bases matching TRBD1. Germline values: CDR1 GTSNPN, CDR2 SVGIG (reference sequence). The CDR3 runs to 15 residues. After removal of 1 base from V and 4 bases from J, the junction contained 8 bases not matched to a gene. CDR3: CAWSALGDREYEQYF. CDR3 DNA: TGTGCCTGGAGTGCCCTCGGGGACAGGGAATACGAGCAGTACTTC. Combining the CDR3 with reference TRBV30 and TRBJ2-7 gives the whole variable domain SQTIHQWPATLVQPVGSPLSLECTVEGTSNPNLYWYRQAAGRGLQLLFYSVGIGQISSEVPQNLSASRPQDRQFILSSKKLLLSDSGFYLCAWSALGDREYEQYFGPGTRLTVT.

The J gene is TRBJ1-6, the V gene TRBV19; the D gene is possibly TRBD1 (5 bases). Trimming pared 11 bases from V and 5 bases from J, leaving 13 bases between. CDR1 and CDR2 (germline): LNHDA, SQIVND (reference sequence). This CDR3 is 13 amino acids long. The CDR3 region is CAGGSGDNSPLHF. Written as DNA, the CDR3 is TGTGCCGGGGGGTCTGGCGATAATTCACCCCTCCACTTT.

The chain carries TRBV19 and TRBJ2-2, with 10 bases identical to TRBD1. The CDR3 consists of 15 residues. J was trimmed by 4 bases and V by 5 bases; bases with no gene match: 4. CDR1 and CDR2 from the germline V gene are LNHDA and SQIVND (reference sequence). CDR3 coding DNA: TGTGCCAGTAGTTCCCGGGACAGGGGCACCGGGGAGCTGTTTTTT. Amino acid sequence: CASSSRDRGTGELFF.

A single count supports this clone. The gene calls are TRBV7-8 and TRBJ1-6; D ambiguous. Germline CDR1 is SGHVS and CDR2 is FQNEAQ. V was trimmed by 1 base and J by 10 bases, leaving 8 bases between them. The CDR3 runs 13 residues. The CDR3 DNA reads TGTGCCAGCAGCTTAGTTTCGGGGTCACCCCTCCACTTT. Encoded protein: CASSLVSGSPLHF.

This clone has just a few counts. The V call is TRBV5-4, the J call TRBJ2-7, with TRBD2 matching over 10 bases. The germline V gene encodes CDR1 SGHNT and CDR2 YYREEE (reference sequence). CDR3 length equals 15 residues. V lost 3 bases and J lost 1; bases outside the gene matches: 4. The CDR3 DNA is TGTGCCAGCAGCTCCCGGACTAGCGGTTCCTACGAGCAGTACTTC. Translated, it gives CASSSRTSGSYEQYF.

The V call is TRBV6-1, the J call TRBJ1-6, with 10 bases aligning to TRBD1. V dropped 3 bases and J dropped 11; count of bases not matched to a gene: 7. Germline values: CDR1 MNHNS, CDR2 SASEGT. This CDR3 has 15 residues. CDR3 sequence reads: CASSDEGQGITPLHF. CDR3 in DNA: TGTGCCAGCAGTGATGAGGGACAGGGGATAACACCCCTCCACTTT.

The rearrangement uses TRBV30 and TRBJ2-2, with TRBD2 identical over 8 bases. Per the germline V gene, CDR1 is GTSNPN and CDR2 is SVGIG (reference sequence). The length of the CDR3 is 15 residues. The trim removed 5 bases at V and 4 bases at J, leaving 9 bases unmatched. The CDR3 nucleotides are TGTGCCTGGGCTCCCTCGGGGGGGAGCACCGGGGAGCTGTTTTTT. It encodes CAWAPSGGSTGELFF.

The chain carries TRBV7-6 and TRBJ2-1; 14 positions match TRBD2. V dropped 5 bases and J dropped 6; count of bases not matched to a gene: 3. Germline-derived CDR1 and CDR2 are SGHVS and FNYEAQ. The CDR3 consists of 15 residues. The CDR3 reads CASSPGTSGSNEQFF. CDR3 coding DNA: TGTGCCAGCAGCCCCGGGACTAGCGGGAGCAATGAGCAGTTCTTC. Combining the CDR3 with reference TRBV7-6 and TRBJ2-1 gives the whole variable domain GAGVSQSPRYKVTKRGQDVALRCDPISGHVSLYWYRQALGQGPEFLTYFNYEAQQDKSGLPNDRFSAERPEGSISTLTIQRTEQRDSAMYRCASSPGTSGSNEQFFGPGTRLTVL.

V usage is TRBV28 and J usage is TRBJ1-2; D perhaps matches TRBD1 (5 bases). Germline V gives CDR1 MDHEN, CDR2 SYDVKM. CDR3 size: 15 residues. The ends were cut back, 6 bases at V and 0 bases at J, with 14 bases in the middle. CDR3 in amino acids: CASRRDGRANYGYTF. The DNA of the CDR3 is TGTGCCAGCAGGAGGGACGGGAGAGCTAACTATGGCTACACCTTC.